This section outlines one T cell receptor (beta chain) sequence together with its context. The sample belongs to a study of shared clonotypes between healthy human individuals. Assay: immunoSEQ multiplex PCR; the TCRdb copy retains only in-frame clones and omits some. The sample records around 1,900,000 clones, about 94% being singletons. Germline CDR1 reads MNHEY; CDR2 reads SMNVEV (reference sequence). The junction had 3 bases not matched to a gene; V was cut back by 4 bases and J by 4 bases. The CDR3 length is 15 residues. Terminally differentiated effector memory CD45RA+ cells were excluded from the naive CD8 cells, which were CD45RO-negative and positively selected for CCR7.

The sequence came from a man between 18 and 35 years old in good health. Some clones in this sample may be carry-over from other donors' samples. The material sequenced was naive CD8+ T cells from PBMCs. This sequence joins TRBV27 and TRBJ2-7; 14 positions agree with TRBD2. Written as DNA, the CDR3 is TGTGCCAGCAGTTGGGGACTAGCGGGAGCTTACGAGCAGTACTTC. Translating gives CASSWGLAGAYEQYF.